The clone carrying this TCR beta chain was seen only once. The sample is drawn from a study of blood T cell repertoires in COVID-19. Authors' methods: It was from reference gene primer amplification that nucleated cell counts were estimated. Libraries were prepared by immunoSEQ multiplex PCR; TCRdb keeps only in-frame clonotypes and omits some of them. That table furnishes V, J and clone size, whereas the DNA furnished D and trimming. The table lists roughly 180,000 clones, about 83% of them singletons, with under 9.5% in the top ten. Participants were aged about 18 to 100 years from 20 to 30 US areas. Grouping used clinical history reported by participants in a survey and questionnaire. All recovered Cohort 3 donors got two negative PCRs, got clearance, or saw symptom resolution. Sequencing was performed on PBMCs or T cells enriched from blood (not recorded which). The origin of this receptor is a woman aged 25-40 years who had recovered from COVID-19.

The CDR3 region has the DNA TGTGCCAGCACTCCCCCGGACAGGGATGAGCAGTACTTC. The encoded protein is CASTPPDRDEQYF. The rearrangement joins TRBV28 to TRBJ2-7; 8 bases map to TRBD1. The CDR3 has 13 amino acids. The germline V gene encodes CDR1 MDHEN and CDR2 SYDVKM. Trimming took 7 bases from V and 7 from J; bases not matched to a gene: 9.